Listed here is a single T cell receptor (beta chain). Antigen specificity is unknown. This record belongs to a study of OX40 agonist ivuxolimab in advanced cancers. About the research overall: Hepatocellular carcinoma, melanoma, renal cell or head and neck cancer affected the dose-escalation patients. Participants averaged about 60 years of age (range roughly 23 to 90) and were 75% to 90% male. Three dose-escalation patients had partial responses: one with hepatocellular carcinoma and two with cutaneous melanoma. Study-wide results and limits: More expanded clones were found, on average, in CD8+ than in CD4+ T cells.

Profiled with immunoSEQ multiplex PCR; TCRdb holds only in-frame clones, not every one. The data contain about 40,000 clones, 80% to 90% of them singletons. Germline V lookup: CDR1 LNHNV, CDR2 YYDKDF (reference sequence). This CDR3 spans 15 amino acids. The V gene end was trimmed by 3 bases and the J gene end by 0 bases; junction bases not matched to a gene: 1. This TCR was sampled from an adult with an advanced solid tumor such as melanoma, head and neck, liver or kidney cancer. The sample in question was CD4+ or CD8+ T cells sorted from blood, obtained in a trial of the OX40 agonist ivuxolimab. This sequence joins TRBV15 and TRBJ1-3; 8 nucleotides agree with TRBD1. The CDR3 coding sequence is TGTGCCACCAGCAGGACAGGGGTCTCTGGAAACACCATATATTTT. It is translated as CATSRTGVSGNTIYF. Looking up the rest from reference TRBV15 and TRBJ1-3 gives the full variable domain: DAMVIQNPRYQVTQFGKPVTLSCSQTLNHNVMYWYQQKSSQAPKLLFHYYDKDFNNEADTPDNFQSRRPNTSFCFLDIRSPGLGDTAMYLCATSRTGVSGNTIYFGEGSWLTVV.